The 23 T cell receptor beta chains below were found in one sample sequenced in a study of blood T cell repertoires in COVID-19. TCRdb's copy holds only in-frame clones and misses some; the assay was immunoSEQ multiplex PCR. The top ten clones hold around 0.91% of a sample with over 250,000 clones, approximately 90% of them seen once. The sample taken for sequencing was peripheral blood. All receptors come from a woman aged 40 to 50 who had recovered from COVID-19.

With regard to this clone: Compared with germline, one end of the junction differs, possibly owing to a read error. V gene TRBV29-1 combines with J gene TRBJ2-3; the D gene is possibly TRBD1 (5 bases). Germline values: CDR1 SQVTM, CDR2 ANQGSEA. This CDR3 is 12 amino acids long. The CDR3, as DNA: TGCAGCTCGGTGGGGCTCACACATACGCAGTATTTT. As protein: CSSVGLTHTQYF.

The rearrangement joins TRBV18 to TRBJ2-7; 10 bases align to TRBD1. This CDR3 region has 15 residues. Germline lookup yields CDR1 KGHSH and CDR2 LQKENI. Trimming at V came to 3 bases and at J to 4 bases, leaving 6 bases not matched to a gene. Here the CDR3 reads CASSPGTGAYYEQYF. DNA for the CDR3: TGTGCCAGCTCACCCGGGACAGGGGCATATTACGAGCAGTACTTC.

V usage is TRBV4-3 and J usage is TRBJ2-2; D is unclear. The germline CDR1 and CDR2 sequences are LGHNA and YSLEER. The V and J ends lost 1 base and 3 bases respectively, with 12 bases between them. This CDR3 is 16 amino acids long. In nucleotides, the CDR3 is TGCGCCAGCAGCCAAGGTCGCGCTCGGGACACCGGGGAGCTGTTTTTT. It specifies CASSQGRARDTGELFF.

The J gene is TRBJ2-7, the V gene TRBV21-1; the D call in the table, TRBD1, was not verified against the DNA. TRBV21-1 is reported as a pseudogene. The CDR3 length is 14 residues. This chain's CDR3 is CASSPAGPSYEQYF. CDR3 nucleotide sequence: TGTGCCAGCAGCCCTGCAGGGCCCTCCTACGAGCAGTACTTC.

The chain is built from TRBV5-6 and TRBJ1-1; no clear D gene. Germline assignment: CDR1 SGHDT and CDR2 YYEEEE. The CDR3 runs to 12 residues. The germline V and J ends were trimmed by 0 bases and 8 bases, with 8 bases remaining between them. The CDR3 DNA reads TGTGCCAGCAGCTTGGGGGCCAACGAAGCTTTCTTT. Its protein product is CASSLGANEAFF.

J is TRBJ1-3 and V is TRBV6-7; D ambiguous. TRBV6-7 is annotated as an ORF whose role is uncertain. The CDR3 extends over 16 amino acids. V was clipped by 6 bases and J by 4 bases, with 19 bases between them. The CDR3 bases are TGTGCCAGCAGCCCAAACCCACCAAGGCGGGGAAACACCATATATTTT. It yields the protein CASSPNPPRRGNTIYF.

About this clone itself: Within the sample, other DNA sequences also encode this same CDR3. The chain is built from TRBV18 and TRBJ1-1; D possibly corresponds to TRBD1 (5 bases). The CDR3 sequence is 14 residues long. Trimming took off 6 bases at V and 2 bases at J, with 13 bases between the two ends. Germline lookup yields CDR1 KGHSH and CDR2 LQKENI. As DNA, the CDR3 is TGTGCCAGCTCGCCCGGACACCTTAACACTGAAGCTTTCTTT. This codes for CASSPGHLNTEAFF.

The V call is TRBV5-1, the J call TRBJ1-2; D is ambiguous. Germline V gives CDR1 SGHRS, CDR2 YFSETQ. V gave up 1 base and J gave up 1 base, with 11 bases separating them. CDR3 length: 15 amino acids. DNA for the CDR3: TGCGCCAGCAGCTTGTGGGCAGAAGTTAACTATGGCTACACCTTC. Its protein product is CASSLWAEVNYGYTF.

The chain recombines TRBV5-1 with TRBJ1-2, with D uncertain. From germline, CDR1 is SGHRS and CDR2 YFSETQ. With 3 bases removed from V and 5 bases from J, the gap between germline ends came to 8 bases. The CDR3 extends over 12 amino acids. CDR3 DNA sequence: TGCGCCAGCAGCTCGAACAGTTATGGCTACACCTTC. Translation gives CASSSNSYGYTF. Supplemented by reference TRBV5-1 and TRBJ1-2, the full variable domain reads KAGVTQTPRYLIKTRGQQVTLSCSPISGHRSVSWYQQTPGQGLQFLFEYFSETQRNKGNFPGRFSGRQFSNSRSEMNVSTLELGDSALYLCASSSNSYGYTFGSGTRLTVV.

CDR3 residues: CASSLGQVLGYTF. CDR3 DNA sequence: TGTGCCAGCAGCTTAGGCCAGGTCTTGGGCTACACCTTC. The chain is built from TRBV11-3 and TRBJ1-2; D remains ambiguous. V lost 1 base and J lost 8, with 11 bases in between. CDR3 size: 13 residues. Germline values: CDR1 SGHNT, CDR2 YENEEA.

J is TRBJ1-2 and V is TRBV21-1; the table gives TRBD1 as D, unverified against the DNA. TRBV21-1 constitutes a pseudogene. The CDR3 contains 14 residues. CDR3 sequence reads: CASSKSTANYGYTF. The CDR3 bases are TGTGCCAGCAGCAAGTCGACAGCTAACTATGGCTACACCTTC.

This clone was seen once. This chain joins TRBV3-1 (or the pseudogene TRBV3-2) and TRBJ2-1, with 8 bases that match TRBD2. CDR3 length: 15 residues. J was trimmed by 2 bases and V by 3 bases; bases with no gene match: 3. Germline V gives CDR1 LGHDT, CDR2 YNNKEL (reference sequence). The CDR3 reads CASSHPGGPYNEQFF. In DNA form, the CDR3 reads TGTGCCAGCAGCCATCCGGGAGGGCCCTACAATGAGCAGTTCTTC.

The V and J genes are TRBV7-2 and TRBJ2-1; no reliable D call. Looked up from germline, CDR1 is SGHTA and CDR2 is FQGNSA. Trimming shortened V by 1 base and J by 12 bases, and 10 bases separated the two germline ends. The CDR3 extends over 12 amino acids. The CDR3 DNA reads as TGTGCCAGCAGCTTAGTTGGCCCTGGGCAGTTCTTC. Translation: CASSLVGPGQFF.

The chain has TRBV13 and TRBJ2-3; TRBD1 might be the D (6 bases). Germline-derived CDR1 and CDR2 are PRHDT and FYEKMQ (reference sequence). This CDR3 contains 14 residues. The V and J ends lost 5 bases and 5 bases respectively, with 14 bases between them. CDR3 sequence: CASSRTGLIDTQYF. In nucleotides, the CDR3 is TGTGCCAGCAGCCGAACAGGGTTGATAGATACGCAGTATTTT.

The gene calls are TRBV19 and TRBJ1-5, with TRBD1 as a possible D gene (6 bases). The CDR3 sequence is 17 residues long. Germline lookup yields CDR1 LNHDA and CDR2 SQIVND (reference sequence). The germline V and J ends were trimmed by 5 bases and 1 base, with 18 bases remaining between them. The CDR3 nucleotides are TGTGCCAGTAGTCCCCTGGGGGCTCAGGGGAGCAATCAGCCCCAGCATTTT. It specifies CASSPLGAQGSNQPQHF.

The chain combines TRBV2 with TRBJ2-1; D uncertain. V lost 5 bases and J 0 bases, leaving 5 bases between the germline ends. Per germline, CDR1 SNHLY and CDR2 FYNNEI. The CDR3 spans 13 residues. In nucleotides, the CDR3 is TGTGCCAGCAGTCCCATCTCCTACAATGAGCAGTTCTTC. Encoded protein: CASSPISYNEQFF.

This clone was observed once. The sample holds other DNA sequences that translate to the same CDR3. This chain uses TRBV30 with TRBJ2-1; a weak D match, TRBD1 (6 bases). V lost 0 bases to trimming and J lost 7 bases, with 7 bases between them. The CDR3 is 12 amino acids. Germline V gene data show CDR1 as GTSNPN and CDR2 as SVGIG (reference sequence). DNA of the CDR3: TGTGCCTGGAGTGTAAGGGGGAATGAGCAGTTCTTC. Residues: CAWSVRGNEQFF.

V usage is TRBV7-9 and J usage is TRBJ2-2; 7 nucleotides agree with TRBD2. CDR3 size: 14 residues. V lost 3 bases, J lost 5 bases, and 3 bases stayed unmatched. The germline V gene has CDR1 SEHNR and CDR2 FQNEAQ (reference sequence). CDR3 loop: CASSFRRETGELFF. CDR3 coding DNA: TGTGCCAGCAGCTTCCGGCGGGAGACCGGGGAGCTGTTTTTT. Combining the CDR3 with reference TRBV7-9 and TRBJ2-2 gives the whole variable domain DTGVSQNPRHKITKRGQNVTFRCDPISEHNRLYWYRQTLGQGPEFLTYFQNEAQLEKSRLLSDRFSAERPKGSFSTLEIQRTEQGDSAMYLCASSFRRETGELFFGEGSRLTVL.

This clone came up once. The V gene is TRBV7-9, the J gene TRBJ1-4, with 9 bases identical to TRBD1. After removal of 5 bases from V and 4 bases from J, the junction contained 2 bases not matched to a gene. The CDR3 covers 14 residues. Per germline, CDR1 SEHNR and CDR2 FQNEAQ (reference sequence). The CDR3 DNA is TGTGCCAGCAGCCGGGACAGGGATAATGAAAAACTGTTTTTT. Translation gives CASSRDRDNEKLFF.

This clone was recorded a few times. V and J are TRBV4-1 and TRBJ1-2, with D uncertain. V lost 4 bases and J lost 8, with 14 bases in between. This CDR3 comprises 13 residues. Per the germline V gene, CDR1 is MGHRA and CDR2 is YSYEKL. CDR3 nucleotides: TGCGCCAGCAGCCTAGCCCCTGAGGAGGGCTACACCTTC. Residues: CASSLAPEEGYTF.

The chain uses TRBV24-1 and TRBJ1-2, with 7 positions matching TRBD1. The CDR3 runs to 13 residues. Per germline, CDR1 KGHDR and CDR2 SFDVKD. With 5 bases clipped from V and 4 bases from J, the junction kept 3 bases outside the gene matches. CDR3 loop: CATSARDSYGYTF. DNA of the CDR3: TGTGCCACCAGTGCCCGGGACAGCTATGGCTACACCTTC.

V gene TRBV11-1 combines with J gene TRBJ1-3, with D unclear. Trimming left V 7 bases short and J 0 bases short, with 13 bases between. The CDR3 consists of 15 residues. CDR1 SGHAT and CDR2 FQDESV come from the germline V gene (reference sequence). In DNA, the CDR3 is TGTGCCAGCACCGCCGACACCTACTCTGGAAACACCATATATTTT. Translating gives CASTADTYSGNTIYF.

V is TRBV21-1 and J is TRBJ2-3; TRBD2, the table's D call, was not compared with the DNA. TRBV21-1 has pseudogene status. The CDR3 loop spans 15 amino acids. The CDR3 sequence is CASSGPAGTTDTQYF. The CDR3 DNA follows: TGTGCCAGCAGCGGCCCAGCGGGGACCACAGATACGCAGTATTTT.